These T cell receptor beta chains were read from a single sample in a study of CD8 T cells in Susac syndrome. TCRdb used MiXCR to reprocess the immunoSEQ multiplex PCR reads, holding one entry per CDR3 protein. The sample shows around 23,000 distinct CDR3 sequences, roughly 93% of them seen only once. Material for sequencing was CD8+ T cells from PBMCs. These receptors came from a human donor with Susac syndrome. Each CDR3 is given with its conserved first and last residue. The D gene is left open where the match is weak. Clone size is given for some rows only: seen once, a few or many times, or a class if the clone is expanded.

DNA	CDR3	D	length	V	J	size
TGTGCCAGCAGCCCCTTTGAGGCCGAGCAGTACTTC	CASSPFEAEQYF	-	12	TRBV28	TRBJ2-7	-
TGCAGTGCTAGAGAATATGGTGAAGCTTTCTTT	CSAREYGEAFF	-	11	TRBV20-1	TRBJ1-1	-
TGTGCCAGCAGCCCGCGCAGGGCCGAGCAGTACTTC	CASSPRRAEQYF	-	12	TRBV3-1	TRBJ2-7	few
TGTGCCAGCAGCCCCGTCATCGGCCAGGGGAACTATGGCTACACCTTC	CASSPVIGQGNYGYTF	-	16	TRBV14	TRBJ1-2	-
TGTGCCAGCAGCTTAAAATCTAGCGGGGGGGCCGGCGAGACCCAGTACTTC	CASSLKSSGGAGETQYF	TRBD2	17	TRBV13	TRBJ2-5	-
TGCGCCAGCAGCCAAGGCTCAGGAGCAGGAGCACAAGAGACCCAGTACTTC	CASSQGSGAGAQETQYF	-	17	TRBV4-3	TRBJ2-5	-
TGCAGCGTTAGAGGGGTCTTGGGGTCCTACGAGCAGTACTTC	CSVRGVLGSYEQYF	-	14	TRBV29-1	TRBJ2-7	-
TGCAGTGCTTCGACAGGGGGCTTCAATCAGCCCCAGCATTTT	CSASTGGFNQPQHF	TRBD1	14	TRBV20-1	TRBJ1-5	once
TGTGCCAGCATTGGCTACAGGGAGTTTACTGAAGCTTTCTTT	CASIGYREFTEAFF	-	14	TRBV7-9	TRBJ1-1	-
TGCAGCGTCTGGCGGGACAACAATGAGCAGTTCTTC	CSVWRDNNEQFF	-	12	TRBV29-1	TRBJ2-1	once
TGCAGCGTTGAGAATTTCGAACAGAGAGGAGGAGGCTACACCTTC	CSVENFEQRGGGYTF	-	15	TRBV29-1	TRBJ1-2	-
TGTGCCAGCAGTCGAACACAGGGGGCCTATGGCTACACCTTC	CASSRTQGAYGYTF	TRBD1	14	TRBV7-6	TRBJ1-2	-
TGTGCCAGCAGCTTGGGACAGTCTTACAAGCAGTACTTC	CASSLGQSYKQYF	TRBD1	13	TRBV7-3	TRBJ2-7	-
TGCGCCAGCAGCTACAGGGGGATGGGAAACTATGGCTGCACCTTC	CASSYRGMGNYGCTF	TRBD1	15	TRBV4-3	TRBJ1-2	-
TGTGCCAGCAGCCTGAGGACAGACTGGAACACTGAAGCTTTCTTT	CASSLRTDWNTEAFF	-	15	TRBV7-2	TRBJ1-1	-
TGTGCCAGCAGTACAGGGTTGAGTAGCAATCAGCCCCAGCATTTT	CASSTGLSSNQPQHF	-	15	TRBV28	TRBJ1-5	-
TGTGCCAGCAGCGTAGATCCGGGGTCCCCCTATGGCTACACCTTC	CASSVDPGSPYGYTF	-	15	TRBV9	TRBJ1-2	few